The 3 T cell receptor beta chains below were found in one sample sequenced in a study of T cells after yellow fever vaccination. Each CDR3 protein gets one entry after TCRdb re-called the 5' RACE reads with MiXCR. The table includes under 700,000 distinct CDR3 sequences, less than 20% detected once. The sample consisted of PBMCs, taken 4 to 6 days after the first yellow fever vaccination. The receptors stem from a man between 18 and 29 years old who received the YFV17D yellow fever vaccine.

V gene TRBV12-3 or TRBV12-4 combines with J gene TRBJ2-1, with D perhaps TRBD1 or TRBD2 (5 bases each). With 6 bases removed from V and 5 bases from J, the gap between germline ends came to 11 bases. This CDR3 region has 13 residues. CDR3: CASSQGRNNEQFF. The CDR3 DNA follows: TGTGCCAGCAGCCAGGGACGGAACAATGAGCAGTTCTTC.

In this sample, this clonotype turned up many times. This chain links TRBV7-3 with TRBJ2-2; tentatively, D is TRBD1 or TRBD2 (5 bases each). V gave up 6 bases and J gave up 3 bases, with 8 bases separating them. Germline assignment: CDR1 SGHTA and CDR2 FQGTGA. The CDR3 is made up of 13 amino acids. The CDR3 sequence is CASSPGHTGELFF. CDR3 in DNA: TGTGCCAGCAGTCCGGGGCACACCGGGGAGCTGTTTTTT.

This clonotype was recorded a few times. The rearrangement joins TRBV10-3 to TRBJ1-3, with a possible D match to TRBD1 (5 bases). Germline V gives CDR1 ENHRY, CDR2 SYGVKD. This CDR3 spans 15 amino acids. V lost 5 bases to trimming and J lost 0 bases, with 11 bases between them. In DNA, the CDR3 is TGTGCCATCAGTTGGGACCGCAGCTCTGGAAACACCATATATTTT. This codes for CAISWDRSSGNTIYF.